The clone carrying this TCR beta chain was observed a few times. Its cognate antigen is unknown. The PCR ran on 60 Vbeta and 13 Jbeta primers. TCRdb's copy holds only in-frame clones and misses some; the assay was immunoSEQ multiplex PCR. The sample includes roughly 160,000 clones, approximately 72% of them seen just once. There are 15 residues in the CDR3. Germline V CDR1 and CDR2: SQVTM, ANQGSEA. J gave up 5 bases and V 1 base, and 8 bases lay outside the gene matches. The data stem from a study of cytomegalovirus exposure and HLA in healthy donors. Overall study results and limits: There was a cluster of highly shared sequence variants that was likely a sequencing artifact.

The TCR was taken from a female donor in good health and CMV-seronegative. The chain couples TRBV29-1 to TRBJ2-1; 7 bases agree with TRBD2. The sequencing input was PBMCs. The CDR3, as DNA: TGCAGCGTTGAAGTGGGGGGGTTGCCTAACAATGAGCAGTTCTTC. Translation gives CSVEVGGLPNNEQFF.